One sample yielded the 32 T cell receptor beta chains listed below, sequenced in a study of blood T cell repertoires in COVID-19. Generated by immunoSEQ multiplex PCR, the TCRdb table keeps only in-frame clones and is missing some. The sample contains about 270,000 clones, approximately 90% of which appear only once. The sequencing input was PBMCs or T cells enriched from blood (not recorded which). These receptors were taken from a man aged 40-49 years who had been exposed to COVID-19.

The genes are TRBV5-6 and TRBJ2-3, with TRBD2 identical over 8 bases. The CDR3 has 16 amino acids. V was clipped by 2 bases and J by 4 bases; unmatched bases: 9. Germline-derived CDR1 and CDR2 are SGHDT and YYEEEE. The CDR3 protein is CASSFMGLEVADTQYF. The CDR3 coding sequence is TGTGCCAGCAGCTTTATGGGACTAGAGGTCGCAGATACGCAGTATTTT.

The rearrangement uses TRBV4-1 and TRBJ2-7; 12 bases align to TRBD2. The length of the CDR3 is 16 residues. The germline gives CDR1 MGHRA, CDR2 YSYEKL. The trim removed 4 bases at V and 3 bases at J, leaving 7 bases unmatched. CDR3 nucleotide sequence: TGCGCCAGCAGCCTATCGACTAGCGGGAGTGTCTACGAGCAGTACTTC. Protein: CASSLSTSGSVYEQYF.

This chain connects TRBV7-2 to TRBJ1-2; 10 positions agree with TRBD1. The CDR3 is made up of 14 amino acids. Trimming at V came to 8 bases and at J to 7 bases, leaving 10 bases not matched to a gene. Germline V gives CDR1 SGHTA, CDR2 FQGNSA. The CDR3 loop reads CASGGTGAQGGYTF. The CDR3 DNA reads TGTGCCAGCGGCGGGACAGGGGCTCAGGGTGGCTACACCTTC. The complete variable domain, with remaining parts taken from reference TRBV7-2 and TRBJ1-2, reads GAGVSQSPSNKVTEKGKDVELRCDPISGHTALYWYRQSLGQGLEFLIYFQGNSAPDKSGLPSDRFSAERTGGSVSTLTIQRTQQEDSAVYLCASGGTGAQGGYTFGSGTRLTVV.

The chain employs TRBV28 and TRBJ1-4, with 9 nucleotides matching TRBD1. V was pared by 6 bases and J by 7 bases, with 12 bases of the junction left unmatched. This CDR3 region has 16 residues. CDR1 and CDR2 from the germline V gene are MDHEN and SYDVKM. CDR3 nucleotide sequence: TGTGCCAGCAGCTTTCCGGGACAGGGTAAAGTTGAAAAACTGTTTTTT. Residues: CASSFPGQGKVEKLFF.

V usage is TRBV27 and J usage is TRBJ1-3, with D tentatively TRBD1 (6 bases). Trimming shortened V by 6 bases and J by 0 bases, and 12 bases separated the two germline ends. Germline CDR1 reads MNHEY; CDR2 reads SMNVEV (reference sequence). This CDR3 is built from 15 residues. The CDR3 sequence is CASRSGQNSGNTIYF. The CDR3 DNA sequence: TGTGCCAGCAGATCGGGACAAAACTCTGGAAACACCATATATTTT.

This clone was seen once. This rearrangement joins TRBV14 to TRBJ1-2, with 7 bases aligning to TRBD1. CDR1 and CDR2 from the germline V gene are SGHDN and FVKESK. The CDR3 consists of 15 residues. V dropped 5 bases and J dropped 3; count of bases not matched to a gene: 9. The CDR3 protein is CASSGLDRTHYGYTF. The CDR3 region has the DNA TGTGCCAGCAGCGGCCTGGACAGGACTCACTATGGCTACACCTTC. The full variable domain, with the rest looked up from reference TRBV14 and TRBJ1-2, is EAGVTQFPSHSVIEKGQTVTLRCDPISGHDNLYWYRRVMGKEIKFLLHFVKESKQDESGMPNNRFLAERTGGTYSTLKVQPAELEDSGVYFCASSGLDRTHYGYTFGSGTRLTVV.

Comment on this clone: Additional DNA sequences in this sample encode the identical CDR3. The CDR3 DNA reads as TGTGCCACCAGCAGAGCCGGGGGTCGGACTGAAGCTTTCTTT. The encoded protein is CATSRAGGRTEAFF. The chain employs TRBV15 and TRBJ1-1; perhaps TRBD1 as D (5 bases). This CDR3 has 14 amino acids. V gave up 1 base and J gave up 5 bases, with 11 bases separating them. Germline V gives CDR1 LNHNV, CDR2 YYDKDF (reference sequence).

The chain has TRBV5-6 and TRBJ1-5, with D perhaps TRBD1 (6 bases). CDR3 length: 16 residues. Per germline, CDR1 SGHDT and CDR2 YYEEEE. With 5 bases removed from V and 4 bases from J, the gap between germline ends came to 19 bases. CDR3 loop: CASSYTEGHSNQPQHF. Here the CDR3 DNA reads TGTGCCAGCAGTTATACAGAGGGACACTCAAATCAGCCCCAGCATTTT.

This chain joins TRBV19 and TRBJ1-2; maybe TRBD1 (6 bases). Germline-derived CDR1 and CDR2 are LNHDA and SQIVND (reference sequence). Between the trimmed V and J ends, which lost 5 bases and 4 bases, there was a span of 11 bases. There are 13 residues in the CDR3. DNA of the CDR3: TGTGCCAGTAGTCCCCCAGGGGTCTATGGCTACACCTTC. This gives the protein CASSPPGVYGYTF.

For the CDR3, the DNA is TGTGCCAGCAGCCCGGCCCGGACAGGAAATTACTATGGCTACACCTTC. Translated: CASSPARTGNYYGYTF. V gene TRBV5-4 combines with J gene TRBJ1-2; TRBD1 matches at 7 bases. The V and J ends lost 4 bases and 3 bases, in that order; junction bases with no gene match: 12. This CDR3 comprises 16 residues. Germline V lookup: CDR1 SGHNT, CDR2 YYREEE (reference sequence).

This sequence joins TRBV27 and TRBJ1-1; D is possibly TRBD1 (6 bases). CDR1 and CDR2 (germline): MNHEY, SMNVEV (reference sequence). The CDR3 totals 14 residues. The V end lost 0 bases, the J end lost 8 bases, and 13 bases lay between the germline ends. The DNA for the CDR3 is TGTGCCAGCAGTTTATCCGGGACAAGGATGGAAGCTTTCTTT. Translated: CASSLSGTRMEAFF.

The rearrangement uses TRBV3-1 (or the pseudogene TRBV3-2) and TRBJ2-1; 9 nucleotides align to TRBD2. Germline V gives CDR1 LGHDT, CDR2 YNNKEL (reference sequence). The ends lost 1 base at V and 0 bases at J; junction bases unmatched: 7. CDR3 length: 18 residues. The CDR3 sequence is CASSQVPSGISSYNEQFF. CDR3 nucleotides: TGTGCCAGCAGCCAAGTCCCTAGCGGGATTAGCTCCTACAATGAGCAGTTCTTC.

This chain joins TRBV28 and TRBJ1-5, with 7 bases that match TRBD1. Germline V gene lookup returns CDR1 MDHEN and CDR2 SYDVKM. The CDR3 extends over 14 amino acids. J lost 0 bases, V lost 7 bases, and 3 bases had no gene match. The CDR3 DNA reads as TGTGCCAGCATCTCAGGGGGTAGCAATCAGCCCCAGCATTTT. This sequence encodes CASISGGSNQPQHF.

This rearrangement joins TRBV9 to TRBJ2-1; TRBD2 matches 8 bases. The CDR3 consists of 17 residues. The V gene's germline CDR1 is SGDLS and CDR2 YYNGEE. With V trimmed by 0 bases and J by 5 bases, 10 bases remained unmatched. In nucleotides, the CDR3 is TGTGCCAGCAGCGTAGGGGCCAGCGGGGGCCTCAACAATGAGCAGTTCTTC. This gives the protein CASSVGASGGLNNEQFF.

The chain links TRBV28 to TRBJ2-1, with 8 bases aligning to TRBD2. This CDR3 comprises 16 residues. The trim removed 7 bases at V and 0 bases at J, leaving 8 bases unmatched. Germline V CDR1 and CDR2: MDHEN, SYDVKM. The CDR3: CASNLRRGDSYNEQFF. CDR3 DNA: TGTGCCAGCAACCTTAGGCGGGGGGACTCCTACAATGAGCAGTTCTTC.

J is TRBJ1-4 and V is TRBV7-8; possibly TRBD1 for D (5 bases). V was cut by 4 bases and J by 0 bases, with 21 bases left in between. In germline, CDR1 is SGHVS, CDR2 FQNEAQ. The CDR3 sequence is 19 residues long. The CDR3 coding sequence is TGTGCCAGCAGCTGGCCCCGTACTAGCGGGACTGCAACTAATGAAAAACTGTTTTTT. It yields the protein CASSWPRTSGTATNEKLFF.

The V gene is TRBV12-3 or TRBV12-4, the J gene TRBJ2-7; D perhaps matches TRBD2 (6 bases). The length of the CDR3 is 13 residues. Trimming removed 8 bases at V and 5 bases at J, with 16 bases between. CDR3 loop: CASGGYGPDEQYF. CDR3 nucleotides: TGTGCCAGCGGGGGGTATGGGCCGGACGAGCAGTACTTC.

This clone was seen a handful of times. The CDR3 region has the DNA TGTGCCAGCAGTTGGGACAGATATAATTCACCCCTCCACTTT. Amino acid sequence: CASSWDRYNSPLHF. The chain carries TRBV28 and TRBJ1-6; 7 bases line up with TRBD1. CDR1 and CDR2 (germline): MDHEN, SYDVKM. There are 14 residues in the CDR3. V lost 4 bases to trimming and J lost 4 bases; unmatched junction nucleotides: 1.

The rearrangement links TRBV7-9 to TRBJ1-2; 10 bases align to TRBD1. Germline V CDR1 and CDR2: SEHNR, FQNEAQ (reference sequence). Germline trimming cut 5 bases from V and 2 bases from J; bases unmatched to any gene: 11. The CDR3 runs 17 residues. CDR3 protein: CASSGGQGDNRNYGYTF. The DNA for the CDR3 is TGTGCCAGCAGCGGAGGACAGGGGGATAACCGAAACTATGGCTACACCTTC.

The chain uses TRBV5-6 and TRBJ1-3; unclear D gene. Germline V gene data show CDR1 as SGHDT and CDR2 as YYEEEE. The ends were cut back, 4 bases at V and 1 base at J, with 6 bases in the middle. The length of the CDR3 is 13 residues. The CDR3 DNA sequence: TGTGCCAGCAGCCCGGGATCTGGAAACACCATATATTTT. This gives the protein CASSPGSGNTIYF.

This clone has more than one count but fewer than ten. V usage is TRBV6-2 or TRBV6-3 and J usage is TRBJ1-4, with 8 bases aligning to TRBD1. The CDR3 is 15 amino acids. The germline gives CDR1 MNHEY, CDR2 SVGEGT. V lost 5 bases, J lost 6 bases, and 8 bases stayed unmatched. CDR3 loop: CASSDYQGADEKLFF. For the CDR3, the DNA is TGTGCCAGCAGTGATTACCAGGGGGCCGATGAAAAACTGTTTTTT.

The gene calls are TRBV29-1 and TRBJ2-2; 11 bases are a match to TRBD2. CDR3 length equals 15 residues. V dropped 1 base and J dropped 5; count of bases not matched to a gene: 3. CDR1 is SQVTM, CDR2 ANQGSEA, per germline. The CDR3 spells CSVEGIAGGTGELFF. For the CDR3, the DNA is TGCAGCGTTGAAGGGATAGCGGGAGGGACCGGGGAGCTGTTTTTT.

The V call is TRBV19, the J call TRBJ2-5, with TRBD2 matching over 9 bases. This CDR3 is 17 amino acids long. Germline-derived CDR1 and CDR2 are LNHDA and SQIVND (reference sequence). V lost 1 base, J lost 4 bases, and 10 bases stayed unmatched. The CDR3 loop reads CASSIVGSGRSSETQYF. CDR3 coding DNA: TGTGCCAGTAGTATAGTAGGTAGCGGGAGATCCTCAGAGACCCAGTACTTC. Variable domain in full (rest from reference TRBV19 and TRBJ2-5): DGGITQSPKYLFRKEGQNVTLSCEQNLNHDAMYWYRQDPGQGLRLIYYSQIVNDFQKGDIAEGYSVSREKKESFPLTVTSAQKNPTAFYLCASSIVGSGRSSETQYFGPGTRLLVL.

The CDR3 reads CASSKTSGIEQYF. CDR3 coding DNA: TGTGCCAGTAGTAAGACTAGCGGGATCGAGCAGTACTTC. The rearrangement links TRBV19 to TRBJ2-7, with 11 bases identical to TRBD2. Germline V CDR1 and CDR2: LNHDA, SQIVND (reference sequence). This CDR3 comprises 13 residues. J gave up 6 bases and V 4 bases, and 2 bases lay outside the gene matches.

CDR3 protein: CATDPGLSSYNEQFF. DNA of the CDR3: TGTGCCACCGATCCGGGACTATCGTCCTACAATGAGCAGTTCTTC. The V gene is TRBV10-3, the J gene TRBJ2-1; 7 bases are a match to TRBD2. The CDR3 runs 15 residues. The germline V gene encodes CDR1 ENHRY and CDR2 SYGVKD. The junction had 10 bases not matched to a gene; V was cut back by 10 bases and J by 1 base.

The J gene is TRBJ2-7, the V gene TRBV3-1 (or the pseudogene TRBV3-2); 12 positions match TRBD2. Germline V gene sequence: CDR1 LGHDT, CDR2 YNNKEL (reference sequence). CDR3 length: 16 amino acids. V was clipped by 4 bases and J by 4 bases; unmatched bases: 8. The CDR3 is CASSRTSSGRAYEQYF. The DNA for the CDR3 is TGTGCCAGCAGCCGAACTTCTAGCGGGAGGGCGTACGAGCAGTACTTC.

The chain recombines TRBV29-1 with TRBJ2-7, with 9 nucleotides matching TRBD2. The CDR3 contains 16 residues. Germline-derived CDR1 and CDR2 are SQVTM and ANQGSEA. Trimming removed 1 base from V and 4 bases from J; junction bases left unmatched: 11. CDR3 in DNA: TGCAGCGTTGAAGGTGGGAATTTAGCGGGAGCGTACGAGCAGTACTTC. This codes for CSVEGGNLAGAYEQYF.

This chain connects TRBV4-2 to TRBJ2-6; 9 bases agree with TRBD1. CDR1 is LGHNA, CDR2 YNFKEQ, per germline. The CDR3 totals 17 residues. V was clipped by 0 bases and J by 2 bases; unmatched bases: 2. This CDR3 is CASSQDWTGAGANVLTF. CDR3 bases: TGTGCCAGCAGCCAAGATTGGACAGGGGCTGGGGCCAACGTCCTGACTTTC.

V and J are TRBV6-5 and TRBJ2-2; 8 positions agree with TRBD2. The trim removed 6 bases at V and 0 bases at J, leaving 3 bases unmatched. This CDR3 region has 15 residues. Germline V gene data show CDR1 as MNHEY and CDR2 as SVGAGI. The CDR3 is CASRAGLANTGELFF. The CDR3 nucleotides read TGTGCCAGCAGGGCGGGACTAGCGAACACCGGGGAGCTGTTTTTT.

This clone was observed a single time. The V call is TRBV28, the J call TRBJ1-1; weak D call: TRBD1 (5 bases). The germline V gene has CDR1 MDHEN and CDR2 SYDVKM. Trimming pared 7 bases from V and 5 bases from J, leaving 20 bases between. The CDR3 is 15 residues long. The CDR3 DNA reads TGTGCCAGCACCACCGGGGGGACGGTCTCAACTGAAGCTTTCTTT. It codes for CASTTGGTVSTEAFF.

The genes are TRBV4-1 and TRBJ2-2, with D uncertain. V was trimmed by 1 base and J by 6 bases, leaving 6 bases between them. Germline V gene lookup returns CDR1 MGHRA and CDR2 YSYEKL. There are 13 residues in the CDR3. As DNA, the CDR3 is TGCGCCAGCAGCCAAGTTGGGCCCGGGGAGCTGTTTTTT. Amino acid sequence: CASSQVGPGELFF.

V usage is TRBV24-1 and J usage is TRBJ2-1; D might be TRBD1 (6 bases). Trimming left V 9 bases short and J 10 bases short, with 15 bases between. Germline loops: CDR1 KGHDR, CDR2 SFDVKD. This CDR3 contains 12 residues. CDR3 bases: TGTGCCACCGAGTCGGACAGCTGGGAGCAGTTCTTC. Its protein product is CATESDSWEQFF.